This T cell receptor beta chain was documented in a study of blood T cells in healthy people across ages. The wider study: Through template switching, about one barcoded beta molecule was captured per two T cells, as measured in model experiments. Study findings and constraints: Unsorted PBMCs prevented conclusive naive versus antigen-experienced comparison. Long-lived donors had more naive CD4+ cells and higher diversity than aged donors.

As concerns this clonotype: Its target is unknown.

Researchers isolated at least 6 million PBMCs per sample. Sample-barcoded 5' priming and a J-beta primer mix drove a second PCR of roughly 7 to 11 cycles. TCRdb fed the 5' RACE reads into MiXCR, producing one record per CDR3 protein. Of approximately 850,000 distinct CDR3 sequences listed, 58% are singletons. The length of the CDR3 is 15 residues. V was pared by 0 bases and J by 8 bases, with 9 bases of the junction left unmatched. Germline loops: CDR1 SNHLY, CDR2 FYNNEI. The receptor comes from a man aged 30-40 years in good health. Material for sequencing was blood. The chain recombines TRBV2 with TRBJ1-2; 7 bases are shared with TRBD1. The CDR3 here is CASSEALRGPMGYTF. In DNA form, the CDR3 reads TGTGCCAGCAGTGAAGCCCTTAGGGGGCCCATGGGCTACACCTTC.